The 5 T cell receptor beta chains below come from one sample, sequenced in a study of blood T cell repertoires in COVID-19. Generated by immunoSEQ multiplex PCR, the TCRdb table keeps only in-frame clones and is missing some. The table records tens of thousands of clones, roughly nine tenths of them present only once. The sequenced sample consisted of peripheral blood. The receptors come from a man in his forties or fifties with active COVID-19.

The rearrangement joins TRBV6-5 to TRBJ1-4, with a tentative D call TRBD1 (6 bases). CDR3 length equals 14 residues. V was pared by 5 bases and J by 7 bases, with 14 bases between. Germline CDR1 and CDR2: MNHEY and SVGAGI. The CDR3 DNA is TGTGCCAGCAGTCCCAGACAGGCCCGTGAAAAACTGTTTTTT. Its protein is CASSPRQAREKLFF.

The chain combines TRBV5-4 with TRBJ2-3, with 8 positions matching TRBD2. CDR1 SGHNT and CDR2 YYREEE come from the germline V gene (reference sequence). Trimming took 2 bases from V and 2 from J; bases not matched to a gene: 7. The CDR3 extends over 16 amino acids. The DNA of the CDR3 is TGTGCCAGCAGCTTAACAGCGGGGGCGGACACAGATACGCAGTATTTT. It yields the protein CASSLTAGADTDTQYF.

The rearrangement links TRBV4-1 to TRBJ1-1; D not resolved. CDR3 length equals 13 residues. The germline CDR1 and CDR2 sequences are MGHRA and YSYEKL. The ends were cut back, 4 bases at V and 0 bases at J, with 6 bases in the middle. The CDR3 DNA sequence: TGCGCCAGCAGCCGCCCTATGAACACTGAAGCTTTCTTT. It translates to CASSRPMNTEAFF.

The genes are TRBV7-3 and TRBJ1-3; 9 bases line up with TRBD1. Germline V gene sequence: CDR1 SGHTA, CDR2 FQGTGA. This CDR3 has 18 amino acids. Trimming cost V 0 bases and J 2 bases; bases outside gene matches: 8. CDR3 protein: CASSLTAPGTGTGNTIYF. The CDR3 DNA is TGTGCCAGCAGCTTAACCGCGCCCGGGACAGGGACTGGAAACACCATATATTTT.

This chain's CDR3 is CASSRPGVEPTNEKLFF. CDR3 DNA: TGTGCCAGTAGCCGACCGGGGGTGGAACCAACTAATGAAAAACTGTTTTTT. The chain combines TRBV19 with TRBJ1-4; TRBD1 might be the D (5 bases). Looked up from germline, CDR1 is LNHDA and CDR2 is SQIVND (reference sequence). Trimming left V 6 bases short and J 0 bases short, with 17 bases between. The CDR3 sequence is 17 residues long.